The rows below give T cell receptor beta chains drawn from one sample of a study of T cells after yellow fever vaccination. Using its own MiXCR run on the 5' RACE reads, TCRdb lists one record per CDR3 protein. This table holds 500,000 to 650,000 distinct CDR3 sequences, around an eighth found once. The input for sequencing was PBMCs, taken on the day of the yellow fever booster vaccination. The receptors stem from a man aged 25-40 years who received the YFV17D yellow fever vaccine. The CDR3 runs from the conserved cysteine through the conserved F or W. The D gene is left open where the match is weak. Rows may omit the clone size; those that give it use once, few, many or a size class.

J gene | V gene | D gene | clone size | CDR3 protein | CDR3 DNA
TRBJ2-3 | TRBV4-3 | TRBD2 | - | CASSNSGRATDTQYF | TGCGCCAGCAGCAACAGCGGGAGGGCTACAGATACGCAGTATTTT
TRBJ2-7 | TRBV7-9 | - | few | CASSRPGATEVWYF | TGTGCCAGCAGCCGCCCCGGAGCGACGGAGGTATGGTACTTC
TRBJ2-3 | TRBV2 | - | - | CASNLRERDTQYF | TGTGCCAGCAACCTACGGGAGAGAGATACGCAGTATTTT
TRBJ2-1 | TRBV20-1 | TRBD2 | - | CSAPIAGAYNEQFF | TGCAGTGCCCCTATAGCGGGGGCCTACAATGAGCAGTTCTTC
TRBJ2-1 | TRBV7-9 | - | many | CASSLDGTLGDNEQFF | TGTGCCAGCAGCTTAGATGGGACGTTGGGGGACAATGAGCAGTTCTTC
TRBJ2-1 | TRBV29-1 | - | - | CSVAAGFTYNEQFF | TGCAGCGTAGCCGCGGGGTTCACCTACAATGAGCAGTTCTTC
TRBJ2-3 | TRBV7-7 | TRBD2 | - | CASSKGLAEASTDTQYF | TGTGCCAGCAGCAAGGGACTAGCGGAAGCTAGCACAGATACGCAGTATTTT
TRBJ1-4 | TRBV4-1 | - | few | CASRGTHADREKLFF | TGCGCCAGCAGGGGTACTCACGCCGATCGGGAAAAACTGTTTTTT
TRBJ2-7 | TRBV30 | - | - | CAWSRGGSTYEQYF | TGTGCCTGGAGTAGGGGGGGGTCAACCTACGAGCAGTACTTC
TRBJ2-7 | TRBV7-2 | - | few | CASSLARSTRKYF | TGTGCCAGCAGCTTAGCCCGCTCAACGCGGAAGTACTTC
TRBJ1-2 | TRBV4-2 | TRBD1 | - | CASSQEWSDRGYGYTF | TGTGCCAGCAGCCAAGAATGGAGCGACAGGGGCTATGGCTACACCTTC
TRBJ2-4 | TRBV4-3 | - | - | CASSQDGIRAKNIQYF | TGCGCCAGCAGCCAAGACGGGATACGAGCCAAAAACATTCAGTACTTC
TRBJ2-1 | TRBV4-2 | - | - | CASSQEAGTYNEQFF | TGTGCCAGCAGCCAAGAAGCGGGTACTTACAATGAGCAGTTCTTC
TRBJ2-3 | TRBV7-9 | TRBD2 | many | CASSLGLAGVTDTQYF | TGTGCCAGCAGTTTGGGACTAGCGGGGGTCACAGATACGCAGTATTTT
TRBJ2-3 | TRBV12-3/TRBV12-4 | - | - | CASSFGSGGADTQYF | TGTGCCAGCAGTTTCGGTAGCGGAGGGGCAGATACGCAGTATTTT
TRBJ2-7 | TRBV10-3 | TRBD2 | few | CAISEAGASREQYF | TGTGCCATCAGTGAGGCGGGAGCTTCACGCGAGCAGTACTTC
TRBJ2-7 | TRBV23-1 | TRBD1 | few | CASSQRTGAPEQYF | TGCGCCAGCAGTCAAAGGACAGGGGCGCCCGAGCAGTACTTC
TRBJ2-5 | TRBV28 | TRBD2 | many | CASTDLPTTSGRAQETQYF | TGTGCCAGCACTGATCTCCCAACCACTAGCGGGAGGGCCCAAGAGACCCAGTACTTC
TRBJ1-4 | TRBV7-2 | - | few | CASSLASGLGEKLFF | TGTGCCAGCAGCTTAGCTTCAGGGCTTGGGGAAAAACTGTTTTTT
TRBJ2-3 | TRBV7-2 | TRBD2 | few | CASSMGLAGSDTQYF | TGTGCCAGCAGTATGGGGCTAGCGGGTTCAGATACGCAGTATTTT
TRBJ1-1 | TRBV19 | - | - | CASRGEIAEAFF | TGTGCCAGTAGAGGTGAAATTGCTGAAGCTTTCTTT
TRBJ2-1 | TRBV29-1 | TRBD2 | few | CSVAFTSGFNEQFF | TGCAGCGTTGCTTTTACTAGCGGGTTTAATGAGCAGTTCTTC
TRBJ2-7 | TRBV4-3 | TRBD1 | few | CASSQSRGPGGYEQYF | TGCGCCAGCAGCCAATCCCGGGGCCCAGGGGGCTACGAGCAGTACTTC
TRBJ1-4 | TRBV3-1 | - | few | CASSQVREKLFF | TGTGCCAGCAGCCAAGTCCGTGAAAAACTGTTTTTT
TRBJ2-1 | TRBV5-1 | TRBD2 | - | CASSLVQRGDNEQFF | TGCGCCAGCAGCTTGGTCCAGCGGGGGGACAATGAGCAGTTCTTC
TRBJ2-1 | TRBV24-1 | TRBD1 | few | CATSDFGTAENEQFF | TGTGCCACCAGTGATTTTGGGACAGCGGAAAATGAGCAGTTCTTC
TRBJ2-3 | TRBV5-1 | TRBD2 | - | CASSRTSGRLGADTQYF | TGCGCCAGCAGCCGGACTAGCGGGAGATTGGGTGCAGATACGCAGTATTTT
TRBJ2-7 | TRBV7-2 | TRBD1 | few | CASSVATGGNTYEQYF | TGTGCCAGCAGCGTCGCCACAGGGGGGAACACCTACGAGCAGTACTTC
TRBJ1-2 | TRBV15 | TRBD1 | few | CATSTQDRAHYGYTF | TGTGCCACCAGCACACAGGACAGGGCCCACTATGGCTACACCTTC
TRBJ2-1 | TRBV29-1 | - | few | CSVESVQGFGHEQFF | TGCAGCGTTGAATCGGTACAGGGTTTCGGCCATGAGCAGTTCTTC
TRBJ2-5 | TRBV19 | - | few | CASSTPFEGGRVETQYF | TGTGCCAGTAGTACCCCCTTCGAAGGGGGAAGAGTGGAGACCCAGTACTTC
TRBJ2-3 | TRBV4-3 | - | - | CASSPTFLDTQYF | TGCGCCAGCAGCCCTACATTTCTGGATACGCAGTATTTT
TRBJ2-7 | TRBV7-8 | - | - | CASSLDRGRSGAYEQYF | TGTGCCAGCAGCTTAGATCGTGGGAGGTCGGGAGCCTACGAGCAGTACTTC
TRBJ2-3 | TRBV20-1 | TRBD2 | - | CSASRGAEDTQYF | TGCAGTGCCTCGCGGGGGGCCGAAGATACGCAGTATTTT
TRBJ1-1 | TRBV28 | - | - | CASSSSPEAFF | TGTGCCAGCAGTTCGTCCCCGGAAGCTTTCTTT
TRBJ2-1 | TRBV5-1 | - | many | CASSGTLQSPTRFF | TGCGCCAGCAGCGGAACCCTCCAAAGCCCTACCCGGTTCTTC
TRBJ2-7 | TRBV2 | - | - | CASAGLAGYEQYF | TGTGCCAGCGCCGGGCTAGCAGGCTACGAGCAGTACTTC
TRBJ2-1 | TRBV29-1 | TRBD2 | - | CSVEGFGLAGVGEQFF | TGCAGCGTTGAGGGTTTTGGGCTAGCGGGAGTTGGTGAGCAGTTCTTC
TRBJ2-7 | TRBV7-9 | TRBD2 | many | CASTTPGGGSSYEQYF | TGTGCCAGCACCACACCCGGAGGCGGGAGCTCCTACGAGCAGTACTTC
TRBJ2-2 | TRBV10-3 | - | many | CAIGKTSTGTGELFF | TGTGCCATCGGAAAGACCAGTACCGGGACCGGGGAGCTGTTTTTT
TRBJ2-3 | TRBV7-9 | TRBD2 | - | CASSVDSSGRADTQYF | TGTGCCAGCAGCGTTGACTCTAGCGGGAGGGCAGATACGCAGTATTTT
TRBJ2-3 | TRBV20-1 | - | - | CSASGTLTLDFTDTQYF | TGCAGTGCGAGTGGGACTCTTACACTTGATTTCACAGATACGCAGTATTTT
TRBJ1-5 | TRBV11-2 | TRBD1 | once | CASSLARGNNQPQHF | TGTGCCAGCAGCTTGGCCAGGGGGAACAATCAGCCCCAGCATTTT
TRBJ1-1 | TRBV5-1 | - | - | CASSPQRVNTEAFF | TGCGCCAGCAGCCCCCAGAGGGTGAACACTGAAGCTTTCTTT
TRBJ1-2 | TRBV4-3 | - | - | CASRARLQGPYGYTF | TGCGCCAGCAGGGCCAGATTACAGGGTCCCTATGGCTACACCTTC
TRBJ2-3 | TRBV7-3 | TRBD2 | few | CASSPGTSGRGGASTDTQYF | TGTGCCAGCAGCCCCGGGACTAGCGGGAGGGGGGGGGCTAGCACAGATACGCAGTATTTT
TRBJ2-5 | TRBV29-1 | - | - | CSVVAYYAENQYF | TGCAGCGTTGTTGCATACTACGCAGAGAACCAGTACTTC
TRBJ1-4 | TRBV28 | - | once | CASKVVTKRRDEKLFF | TGTGCCAGCAAAGTGGTGACTAAGAGGAGGGACGAAAAACTGTTTTTT
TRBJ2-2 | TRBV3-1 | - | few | CASSQLTTGELFF | TGTGCCAGCAGCCAATTAACCACCGGGGAGCTGTTTTTT
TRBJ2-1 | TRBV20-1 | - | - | CSAPEGQRYNEQFF | TGCAGTGCCCCAGAGGGCCAAAGGTATAATGAGCAGTTCTTC
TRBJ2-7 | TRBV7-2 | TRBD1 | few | CASSPGQGGFYEQYF | TGTGCCAGCAGCCCGGGACAGGGGGGGTTCTACGAGCAGTACTTC
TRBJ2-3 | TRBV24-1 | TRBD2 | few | CATSDLTSGTTDTQYF | TGTGCCACCAGTGACCTGACTAGCGGGACGACAGATACGCAGTATTTT
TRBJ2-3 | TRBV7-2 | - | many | CASSLGGSADTQYF | TGTGCCAGCAGCTTAGGTGGGAGTGCAGATACGCAGTATTTT